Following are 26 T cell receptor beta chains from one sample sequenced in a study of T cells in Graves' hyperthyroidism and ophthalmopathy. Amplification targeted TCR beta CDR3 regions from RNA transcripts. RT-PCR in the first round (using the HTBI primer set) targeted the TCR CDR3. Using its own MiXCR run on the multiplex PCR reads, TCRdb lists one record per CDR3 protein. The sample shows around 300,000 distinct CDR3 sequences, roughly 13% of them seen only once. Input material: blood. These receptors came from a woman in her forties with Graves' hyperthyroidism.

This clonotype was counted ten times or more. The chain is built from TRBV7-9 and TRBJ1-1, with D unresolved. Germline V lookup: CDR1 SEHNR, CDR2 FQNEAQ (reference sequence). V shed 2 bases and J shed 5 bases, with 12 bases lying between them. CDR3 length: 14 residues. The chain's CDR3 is CASSLYDLRTEAFF. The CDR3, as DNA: TGTGCCAGCAGCTTATACGATCTGCGGACTGAAGCTTTCTTT.

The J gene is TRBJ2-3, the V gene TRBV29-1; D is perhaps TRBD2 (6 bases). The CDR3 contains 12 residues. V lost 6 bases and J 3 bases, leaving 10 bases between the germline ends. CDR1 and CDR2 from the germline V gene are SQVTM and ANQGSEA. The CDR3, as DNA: TGCAGCGTCCTAGGGAGGACAGATACGCAGTATTTT. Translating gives CSVLGRTDTQYF.

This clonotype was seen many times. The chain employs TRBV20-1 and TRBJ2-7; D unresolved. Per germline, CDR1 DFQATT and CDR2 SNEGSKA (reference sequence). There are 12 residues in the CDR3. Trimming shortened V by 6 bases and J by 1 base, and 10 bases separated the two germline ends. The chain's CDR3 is CSATGDSYEQYF. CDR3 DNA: TGCAGTGCCACCGGTGATTCCTACGAGCAGTACTTC.

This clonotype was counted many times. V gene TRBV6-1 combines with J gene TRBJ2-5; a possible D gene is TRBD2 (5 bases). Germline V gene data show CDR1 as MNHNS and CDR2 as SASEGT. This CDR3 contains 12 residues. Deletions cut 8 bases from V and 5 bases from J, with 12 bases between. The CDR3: CASAEGLETQYF. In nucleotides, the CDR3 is TGTGCCAGCGCAGAGGGTTTGGAGACCCAGTACTTC.

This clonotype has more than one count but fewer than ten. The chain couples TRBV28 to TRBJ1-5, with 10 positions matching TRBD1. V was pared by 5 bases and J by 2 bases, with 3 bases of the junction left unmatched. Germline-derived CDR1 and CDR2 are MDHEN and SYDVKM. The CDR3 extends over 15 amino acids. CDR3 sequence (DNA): TGTGCCAGCAGTAGTGGGACAGGGGGCAATCAGCCCCAGCATTTT. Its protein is CASSSGTGGNQPQHF.

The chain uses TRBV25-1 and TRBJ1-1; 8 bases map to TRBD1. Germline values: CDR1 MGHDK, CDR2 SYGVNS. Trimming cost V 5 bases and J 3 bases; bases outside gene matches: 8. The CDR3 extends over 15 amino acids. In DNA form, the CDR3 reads TGTGCCAGCAGTCAAGTACAGGGGGAACACACTGAAGCTTTCTTT. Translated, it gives CASSQVQGEHTEAFF.

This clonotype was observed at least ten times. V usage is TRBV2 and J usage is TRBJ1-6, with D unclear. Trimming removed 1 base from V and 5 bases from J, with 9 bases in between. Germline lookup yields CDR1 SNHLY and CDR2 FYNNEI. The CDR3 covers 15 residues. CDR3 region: CASSEVTVNNSPLHF. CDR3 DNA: TGTGCCAGCAGTGAAGTTACGGTCAATAATTCACCCCTCCACTTT.

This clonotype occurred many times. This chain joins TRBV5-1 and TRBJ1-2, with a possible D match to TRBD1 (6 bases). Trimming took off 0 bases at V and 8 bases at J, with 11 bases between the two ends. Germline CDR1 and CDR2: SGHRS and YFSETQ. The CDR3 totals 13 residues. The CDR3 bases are TGCGCCAGCAGCTTGGACAGGGCTGGGGGCTACACCTTC. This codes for CASSLDRAGGYTF.

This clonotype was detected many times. This CDR3 reads CASSPGTSGSFWHQETQYF. The DNA of the CDR3 is TGTGCCAGCAGCCCCGGGACTAGCGGGAGCTTCTGGCATCAAGAGACCCAGTACTTC. The gene calls are TRBV27 and TRBJ2-5, with 14 bases lining up with TRBD2. Trimming cost V 6 bases and J 2 bases; bases outside gene matches: 14. The CDR3 has 19 residues. Looked up from germline, CDR1 is MNHEY and CDR2 is SMNVEV (reference sequence).

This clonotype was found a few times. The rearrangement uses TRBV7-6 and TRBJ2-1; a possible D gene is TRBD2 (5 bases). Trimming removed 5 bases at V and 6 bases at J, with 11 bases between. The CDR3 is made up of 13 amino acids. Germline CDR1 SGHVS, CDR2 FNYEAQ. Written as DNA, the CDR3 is TGTGCCAGCAGCAAAGCGGTAGTCAATGAGCAGTTCTTC. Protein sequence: CASSKAVVNEQFF.

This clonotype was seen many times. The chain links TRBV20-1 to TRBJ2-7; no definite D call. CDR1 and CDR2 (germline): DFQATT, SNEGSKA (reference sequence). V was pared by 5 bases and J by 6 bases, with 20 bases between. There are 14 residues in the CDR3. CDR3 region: CSAEGRARWGEQYF. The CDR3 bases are TGCAGTGCTGAAGGAAGGGCCCGGTGGGGCGAGCAGTACTTC.

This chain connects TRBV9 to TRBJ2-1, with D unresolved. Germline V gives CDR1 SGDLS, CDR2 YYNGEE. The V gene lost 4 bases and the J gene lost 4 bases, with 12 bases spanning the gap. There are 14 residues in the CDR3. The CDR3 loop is CASSPMRRYNEQFF. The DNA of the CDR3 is TGTGCCAGCAGCCCCATGAGGCGGTACAATGAGCAGTTCTTC.

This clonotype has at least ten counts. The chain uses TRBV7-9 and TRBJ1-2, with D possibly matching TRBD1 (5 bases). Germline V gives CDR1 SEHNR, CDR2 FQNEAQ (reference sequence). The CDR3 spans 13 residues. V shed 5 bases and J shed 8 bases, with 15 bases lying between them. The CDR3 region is CASSPGTARGYTF. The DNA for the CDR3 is TGTGCCAGCAGCCCCGGGACCGCGAGGGGCTACACCTTC. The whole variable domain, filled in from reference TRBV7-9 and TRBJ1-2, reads DTGVSQNPRHKITKRGQNVTFRCDPISEHNRLYWYRQTLGQGPEFLTYFQNEAQLEKSRLLSDRFSAERPKGSFSTLEIQRTEQGDSAMYLCASSPGTARGYTFGSGTRLTVV.

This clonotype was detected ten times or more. The CDR3 loop is CASTRAAGSYEQYF. The CDR3 nucleotides read TGTGCCAGCACCCGCGCCGCCGGATCCTACGAGCAGTACTTC. The chain recombines TRBV6-1 with TRBJ2-7; D call uncertain. V gave up 7 bases and J gave up 1 base, with 14 bases separating them. The germline V gene encodes CDR1 MNHNS and CDR2 SASEGT. The CDR3 totals 14 residues.

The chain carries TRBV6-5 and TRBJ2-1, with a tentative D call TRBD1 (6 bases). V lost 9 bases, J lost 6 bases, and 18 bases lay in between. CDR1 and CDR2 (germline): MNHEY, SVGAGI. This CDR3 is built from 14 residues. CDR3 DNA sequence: TGTGCCAGTAAACAGGGTCATAACGCCAATGAGCAGTTCTTC. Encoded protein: CASKQGHNANEQFF.

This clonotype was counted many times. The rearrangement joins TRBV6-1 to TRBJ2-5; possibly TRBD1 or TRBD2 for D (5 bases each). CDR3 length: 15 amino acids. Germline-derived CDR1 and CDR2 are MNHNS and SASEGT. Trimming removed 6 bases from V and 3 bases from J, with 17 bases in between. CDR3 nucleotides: TGTGCCAGCAGAGAGTGGGGCGGGCCTGAAGAGACCCAGTACTTC. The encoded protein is CASREWGGPEETQYF.

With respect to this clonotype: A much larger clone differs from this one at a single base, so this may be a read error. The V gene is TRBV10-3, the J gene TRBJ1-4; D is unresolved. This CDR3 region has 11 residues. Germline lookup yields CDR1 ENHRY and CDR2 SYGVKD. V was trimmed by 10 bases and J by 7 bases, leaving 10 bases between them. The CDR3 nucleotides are TGTGCCAGCTGGACCATTGAAAAACTGTTTTTT. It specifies CASWTIEKLFF.

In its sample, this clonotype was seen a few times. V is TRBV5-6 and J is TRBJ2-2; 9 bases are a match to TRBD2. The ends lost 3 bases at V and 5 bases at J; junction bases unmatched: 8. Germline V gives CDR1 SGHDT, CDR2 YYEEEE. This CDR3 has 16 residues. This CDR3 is CASSSRLAGRTGELFF. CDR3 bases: TGTGCCAGCAGCTCCAGGCTAGCGGGAAGGACCGGGGAGCTGTTTTTT.

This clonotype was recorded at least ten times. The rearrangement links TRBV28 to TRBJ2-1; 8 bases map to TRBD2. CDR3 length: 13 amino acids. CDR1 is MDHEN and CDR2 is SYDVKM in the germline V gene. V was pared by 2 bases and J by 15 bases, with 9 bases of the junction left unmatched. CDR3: CASSLGTRGRGFF. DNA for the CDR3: TGTGCCAGCAGTTTAGGGACTAGGGGAAGGGGGTTCTTC.

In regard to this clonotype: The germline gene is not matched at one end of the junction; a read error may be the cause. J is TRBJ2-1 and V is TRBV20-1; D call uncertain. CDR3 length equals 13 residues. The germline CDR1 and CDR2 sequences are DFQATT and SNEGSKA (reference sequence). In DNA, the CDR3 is TGCAGTGCTAGAGAAAGCTCCTACAATGAGCAGCTCTTC. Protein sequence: CSARESSYNEQLF.

The CDR3 loop reads CASSSQTGRGYEQYF. The CDR3 DNA is TGTGCCAGCAGCTCTCAGACAGGGCGGGGGTACGAGCAGTACTTC. The genes are TRBV7-6 and TRBJ2-7; the D call may be TRBD1 or TRBD2 (7 bases each). Germline values: CDR1 SGHVS, CDR2 FNYEAQ. V was shortened by 4 bases and J by 4 bases, with 17 bases between the two germline ends. CDR3 size: 15 residues.

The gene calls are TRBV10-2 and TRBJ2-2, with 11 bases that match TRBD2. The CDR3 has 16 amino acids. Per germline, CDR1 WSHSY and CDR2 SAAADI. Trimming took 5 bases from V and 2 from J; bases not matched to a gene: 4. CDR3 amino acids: CASSSGTSGNTGELFF. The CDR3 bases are TGCGCCAGCAGTTCCGGGACTAGCGGAAACACCGGGGAGCTGTTTTTT.

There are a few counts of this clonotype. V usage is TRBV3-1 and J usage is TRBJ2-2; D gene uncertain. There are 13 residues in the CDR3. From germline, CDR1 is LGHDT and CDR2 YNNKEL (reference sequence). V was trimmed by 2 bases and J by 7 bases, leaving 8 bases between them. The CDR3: CASSQNLVGELFF. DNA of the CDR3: TGTGCCAGCAGCCAAAATTTGGTCGGGGAGCTGTTTTTT.

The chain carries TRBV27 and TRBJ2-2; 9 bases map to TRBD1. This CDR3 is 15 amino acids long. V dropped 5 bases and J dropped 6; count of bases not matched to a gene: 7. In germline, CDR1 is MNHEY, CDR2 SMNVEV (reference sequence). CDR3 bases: TGTGCCAGCAGTACGAATCGACAGGGGGCCGGGGAGCTGTTTTTT. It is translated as CASSTNRQGAGELFF.

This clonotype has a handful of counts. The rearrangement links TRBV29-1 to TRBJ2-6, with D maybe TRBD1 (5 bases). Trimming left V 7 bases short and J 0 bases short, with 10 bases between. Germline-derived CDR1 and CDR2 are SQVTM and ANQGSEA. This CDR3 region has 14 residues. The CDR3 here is CSAVQDSGANVLTF. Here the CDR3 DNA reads TGCAGCGCGGTACAGGACTCTGGGGCCAACGTCCTGACTTTC. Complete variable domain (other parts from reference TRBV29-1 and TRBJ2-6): SAVISQKPSRDICQRGTSLTIQCQVDSQVTMMFWYRQQPGQSLTLIATANQGSEATYESGFVIDKFPISRPNLTFSTLTVSNMSPEDSSIYLCSAVQDSGANVLTFGAGSRLTVL.

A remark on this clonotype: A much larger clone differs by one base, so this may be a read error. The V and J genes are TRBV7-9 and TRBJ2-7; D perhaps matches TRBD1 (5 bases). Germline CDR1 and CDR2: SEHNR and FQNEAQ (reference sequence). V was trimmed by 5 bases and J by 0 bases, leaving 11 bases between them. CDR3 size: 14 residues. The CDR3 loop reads CASSVDRCSYEQYF. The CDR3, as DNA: TGTGCCAGCAGCGTAGACAGATGCTCCTACGAGCAGTACTTC.